The 19 T cell receptor beta chains below come from one sample, sequenced in a study of T cells expressing NK-cell markers. TCRdb re-called the 5' RACE reads and shows each CDR3 protein once, DNA omitted. The table counts 500,000 to 700,000 distinct CDR3 sequences; around 4% lies in the top ten. The sample comprised blood T cells: a sorted CD56 or NKG2C T cell subset, CD4+ or CD8+ T cells, or bulk PBMC T cells (not recorded which). These receptors originate from a man younger than 30 in good health.

The CDR3 protein is CASSPRRGGTEAFF. The gene calls are TRBV12-3 or TRBV12-4 and TRBJ1-1; absent DNA, TCRdb's TRBD1 call cannot be checked. The CDR3 spans 14 residues.

V usage is TRBV7-2 and J usage is TRBJ1-3. Germline lookup yields CDR1 SGHTA and CDR2 FQGNSA. This CDR3 contains 15 residues. CDR3 in amino acids: CASSAQQLSGNTIYF.

The chain combines TRBV7-9 with TRBJ2-1; the TCRdb call, TRBD2, lacks DNA for checking. CDR1 is SEHNR and CDR2 is FQNEAQ in the germline V gene (reference sequence). The CDR3 has 12 residues. The CDR3 sequence is CASSTSGQEQFF.

V usage is TRBV20-1 and J usage is TRBJ2-5. This CDR3 is built from 14 residues. CDR1 and CDR2 from the germline V gene are DFQATT and SNEGSKA (reference sequence). The CDR3 loop is CSARAGLTKETQYF.

The chain recombines TRBV4-2 with TRBJ2-1; TCRdb reports TRBD2, a call that lacks DNA to check it against. This CDR3 comprises 15 residues. Germline V gene data show CDR1 as LGHNA and CDR2 as YNFKEQ. The CDR3: CASSQVQREVNEQFF.

The rearrangement joins TRBV25-1 to TRBJ2-7; TCRdb returns TRBD2, unconfirmable since there is no DNA. CDR3 size: 15 residues. Per the germline V gene, CDR1 is MGHDK and CDR2 is SYGVNS. CDR3 amino acids: CASSERVGMGYEQYF.

The rearrangement uses TRBV28 and TRBJ2-7; TCRdb lists TRBD1, though no DNA is available to test this call. The CDR3 runs to 14 residues. Germline CDR1 reads MDHEN; CDR2 reads SYDVKM. CDR3 sequence: CASSAETGTYEQYF. The full variable domain, with the rest looked up from reference TRBV28 and TRBJ2-7, is DVKVTQSSRYLVKRTGEKVFLECVQDMDHENMFWYRQDPGLGLRLIYFSYDVKMKEKGDIPEGYSVSREKKERFSLILESASTNQTSMYLCASSAETGTYEQYFGPGTRLTVT.

This chain joins TRBV12-3 or TRBV12-4 and TRBJ2-4; TCRdb reports TRBD2, a call that lacks DNA to check it against. The CDR3 covers 16 residues. CDR3 sequence: CASSLLAGETKNIQYF.

The chain is built from TRBV5-6 and TRBJ2-5. CDR3 size: 15 residues. Per germline, CDR1 SGHDT and CDR2 YYEEEE. The CDR3 region is CASSPERHIGETQYF. The full variable domain, rest sourced from reference TRBV5-6 and TRBJ2-5, is DAGVTQSPTHLIKTRGQQVTLRCSPKSGHDTVSWYQQALGQGPQFIFQYYEEEERQRGNFPDRFSGHQFPNYSSELNVNALLLGDSALYLCASSPERHIGETQYFGPGTRLLVL.

The genes are TRBV14 and TRBJ1-1. The CDR3 is made up of 13 amino acids. Germline V lookup: CDR1 SGHDN, CDR2 FVKESK. The CDR3 sequence is CASSENGVTEAFF. Based on the CDR3 plus reference TRBV14 and TRBJ1-1, the full variable domain is EAGVTQFPSHSVIEKGQTVTLRCDPISGHDNLYWYRRVMGKEIKFLLHFVKESKQDESGMPNNRFLAERTGGTYSTLKVQPAELEDSGVYFCASSENGVTEAFFGQGTRLTVV.

The CDR3 sequence is CASSVKNHEQYF. The rearrangement uses TRBV7-8 and TRBJ2-7. The V gene's germline CDR1 is SGHVS and CDR2 FQNEAQ. The CDR3 extends over 12 amino acids. The entire variable domain, with the rest obtained from reference TRBV7-8 and TRBJ2-7, is as follows: GAGVSQSPRYKVAKRGQDVALRCDPISGHVSLFWYQQALGQGPEFLTYFQNEAQLDKSGLPSDRFFAERPEGSVSTLKIQRTQQEDSAVYLCASSVKNHEQYFGPGTRLTVT.

The J gene is TRBJ2-3, the V gene TRBV12-3 or TRBV12-4; TCRdb designates TRBD1, a call that cannot be tested without DNA. This CDR3 is 17 amino acids long. This CDR3 reads CASSLTHPGVNTDTQYF.

The rearrangement uses TRBV5-6 and TRBJ2-3. This CDR3 has 14 residues. The V gene's germline CDR1 is SGHDT and CDR2 YYEEEE. CDR3 protein: CASSLNTVTDTQYF.

V usage is TRBV29-1 and J usage is TRBJ2-1; TCRdb calls TRBD2, which cannot be checked without DNA. From germline, CDR1 is SQVTM and CDR2 ANQGSEA. This CDR3 has 14 residues. The CDR3 spells CSARGLPFGNEQFF.

The rearrangement uses TRBV7-6 and TRBJ1-2; TCRdb gives TRBD1 as the D gene, but with no DNA this cannot be confirmed. CDR1 is SGHVS and CDR2 is FNYEAQ in the germline V gene. This CDR3 is built from 15 residues. The CDR3 here is CASSPRQGRLNGYTF.

The V call is TRBV18, the J call TRBJ2-6. Germline-derived CDR1 and CDR2 are KGHSH and LQKENI. CDR3 length: 17 amino acids. The CDR3: CASSPRLVTPGANVLTF. The full variable domain, its missing parts supplied by reference TRBV18 and TRBJ2-6, is NAGVMQNPRHLVRRRGQEARLRCSPMKGHSHVYWYRQLPEEGLKFMVYLQKENIIDESGMPKERFSAEFPKEGPSILRIQQVVRGDSAAYFCASSPRLVTPGANVLTFGAGSRLTVL.

The chain is built from TRBV5-1 and TRBJ2-5; TCRdb calls TRBD1, which cannot be checked without DNA. Germline loops: CDR1 SGHRS, CDR2 YFSETQ. The CDR3 extends over 15 amino acids. CDR3 amino acids: CASSLTTGEYETQYF. Using reference TRBV5-1 and TRBJ2-5 for the parts outside the CDR3, the full variable domain is KAGVTQTPRYLIKTRGQQVTLSCSPISGHRSVSWYQQTPGQGLQFLFEYFSETQRNKGNFPGRFSGRQFSNSRSEMNVSTLELGDSALYLCASSLTTGEYETQYFGPGTRLLVL.

The CDR3 here is CASSSSGGGDTQYF. This chain joins TRBV11-2 and TRBJ2-3; TCRdb calls TRBD1, which cannot be checked without DNA. The CDR3 extends over 14 amino acids. CDR1 is SGHAT, CDR2 FQNNGV, per germline. Supplemented by reference TRBV11-2 and TRBJ2-3, the full variable domain reads EAGVAQSPRYKIIEKRQSVAFWCNPISGHATLYWYQQILGQGPKLLIQFQNNGVVDDSQLPKDRFSAERLKGVDSTLKIQPAKLEDSAVYLCASSSSGGGDTQYFGPGTRLTVL.

The chain links TRBV12-3 or TRBV12-4 to TRBJ2-1; TCRdb picks TRBD2, but there is no DNA to check that call. The length of the CDR3 is 16 residues. CDR3 sequence reads: CASSSEKTSGSNEQFF.